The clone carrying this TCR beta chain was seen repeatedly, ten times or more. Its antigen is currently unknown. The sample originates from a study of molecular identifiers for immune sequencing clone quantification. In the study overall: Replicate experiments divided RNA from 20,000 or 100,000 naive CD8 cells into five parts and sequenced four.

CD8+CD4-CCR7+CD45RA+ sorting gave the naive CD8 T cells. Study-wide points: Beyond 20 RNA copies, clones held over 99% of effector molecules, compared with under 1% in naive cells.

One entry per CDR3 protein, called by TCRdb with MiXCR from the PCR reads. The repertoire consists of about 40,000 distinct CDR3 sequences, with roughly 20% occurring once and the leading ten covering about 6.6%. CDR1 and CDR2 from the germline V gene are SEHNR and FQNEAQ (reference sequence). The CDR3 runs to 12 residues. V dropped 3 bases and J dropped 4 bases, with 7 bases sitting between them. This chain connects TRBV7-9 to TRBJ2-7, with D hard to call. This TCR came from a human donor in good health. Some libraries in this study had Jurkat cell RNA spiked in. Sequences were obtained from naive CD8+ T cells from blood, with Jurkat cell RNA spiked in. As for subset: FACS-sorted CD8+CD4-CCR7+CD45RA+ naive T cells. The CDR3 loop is CASSFLSYEQYF. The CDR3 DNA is TGTGCCAGCAGCTTCCTTAGTTACGAGCAGTACTTC.